This record covers a single T cell receptor (beta chain). Antigen: not known. A read error may be the cause here, since a much bigger clone is one base away. The CDR3 runs to 15 residues. Germline lookup yields CDR1 SGHRS and CDR2 YFSETQ. The template was RNA from unsorted bulk tissue. Distant lung tissue was collected more than 3 cm away from the tumor edge. The data belong to a study of tumor and adjacent non-tumor tissue in lung cancer. As for the study in general: Samples averaged about 4.17 million productive TCRbeta reads each.

Study findings and constraints: Normal lung showed higher cumulative top 100 clone frequency than tumor. TCR diversity was significantly greater in tumor than normal lung tissue.

Three rounds of nested PCR, following a modified ARM-PCR protocol, produced the TCRbeta library. Using its own MiXCR run on the multiplex PCR reads, TCRdb lists one record per CDR3 protein. The sample comprises tens of thousands of distinct CDR3 sequences, roughly 60% of which are singletons, and 15% to 20% rests with the top ten. This chain joins TRBV5-1 and TRBJ2-7, with a weak D call TRBD2 (6 bases). This TCR derives from a middle-aged woman with non-small cell lung cancer. Sequenced: distant non-tumor lung tissue. CDR3 nucleotide sequence: TGCGCCAGCAGCTTGGGATCCGGGGGTCTCTACAAGCAGTACTTC. This gives the protein CASSLGSGGLYKQYF.